What follows are 13 T cell receptor beta chains derived from one specimen sequenced in a study of cytomegalovirus exposure and HLA in healthy donors. PCR involved 60 Vbeta and 13 Jbeta primers. Measured with immunoSEQ multiplex PCR; TCRdb has only the in-frame clones, and not every one. The sample yields fewer than 200,000 clones, roughly 87% seen once. The sequenced sample was PBMCs. The receptor set was obtained from a man in his forties or fifties in good health and CMV-seronegative.

The J gene is TRBJ2-5, the V gene TRBV10-1, with D perhaps matching TRBD1 (6 bases). Germline CDR1 reads WNHNN; CDR2 reads SYGVQD (reference sequence). The CDR3 length is 13 residues. Trimming pared 7 bases from V and 1 base from J, leaving 10 bases between. CDR3 residues: CASTWDTQETQYF. CDR3 nucleotide sequence: TGCGCCAGCACCTGGGACACCCAAGAGACCCAGTACTTC.

The genes are TRBV7-3 and TRBJ2-3; 10 bases agree with TRBD1. Germline V gene sequence: CDR1 SGHTA, CDR2 FQGTGA. Unmatched junction bases numbered 3, after V lost 3 bases and J lost 3 bases. CDR3 length: 15 amino acids. CDR3 region: CASSLRTGGTDTQYF. The CDR3, as DNA: TGTGCCAGCAGCTTGAGGACAGGGGGTACAGATACGCAGTATTTT.

This chain joins TRBV4-3 and TRBJ1-3, with a tentative D call TRBD1 (6 bases). The V end lost 2 bases, the J end lost 2 bases, and 7 bases lay between the germline ends. This CDR3 is 14 amino acids long. From germline, CDR1 is LGHNA and CDR2 YSLEER. CDR3 region: CASSQHRAGNTIYF. In DNA form, the CDR3 reads TGCGCCAGCAGCCAACACAGGGCTGGAAACACCATATATTTT.

The chain carries TRBV11-3 and TRBJ1-1; 11 nucleotides agree with TRBD1. Germline V CDR1 and CDR2: SGHNT, YENEEA. This CDR3 has 16 amino acids. Losses at the gene ends were 3 bases for V and 6 bases for J; bases not matched to a gene: 9. The CDR3 loop reads CASSFGQGASKAEAFF. CDR3 DNA sequence: TGTGCCAGCAGCTTCGGACAGGGGGCTTCGAAGGCTGAAGCTTTCTTT.

V usage is TRBV7-9 and J usage is TRBJ2-7, with TRBD2 as a possible D gene (6 bases). This CDR3 comprises 14 residues. Germline V gene data show CDR1 as SEHNR and CDR2 as FQNEAQ (reference sequence). V was trimmed by 5 bases and J by 4 bases, leaving 15 bases between them. As DNA, the CDR3 is TGTGCCAGCAGCGCCCAGGGCCGGGGGTACGAGCAGTACTTC. Encoded protein: CASSAQGRGYEQYF.

This chain joins TRBV10-1 and TRBJ2-7, with 9 nucleotides matching TRBD1. CDR1 is WNHNN, CDR2 SYGVQD, per germline (reference sequence). The CDR3 extends over 14 amino acids. V gave up 6 bases and J gave up 4 bases; unmatched junction bases: 7. The chain's CDR3 is CASRRTTGGYEQYF. CDR3 in DNA: TGCGCCAGCAGAAGGACGACAGGGGGGTACGAGCAGTACTTC.

This chain links TRBV5-1 with TRBJ2-5; 11 bases are shared with TRBD2. Germline V gives CDR1 SGHRS, CDR2 YFSETQ. V dropped 6 bases and J dropped 5; count of bases not matched to a gene: 9. CDR3 length: 15 residues. CDR3 residues: CASKSSGRGSETQYF. The DNA of the CDR3 is TGCGCCAGCAAGAGTAGCGGGAGGGGGTCGGAGACCCAGTACTTC.

The chain recombines TRBV21-1 with TRBJ1-5. TRBV21-1 is listed as a pseudogene. The CDR3 is made up of 12 amino acids. The CDR3 loop reads CASRGGFQPQHF. Here the CDR3 DNA reads TGTGCCAGCAGGGGGGGTTTTCAGCCCCAGCATTTT.

The chain employs TRBV27 and TRBJ2-7; 8 bases line up with TRBD1. The CDR3 contains 12 residues. V was clipped by 5 bases and J by 6 bases; unmatched bases: 3. Germline V gene sequence: CDR1 MNHEY, CDR2 SMNVEV (reference sequence). The CDR3 sequence: CASSLQGGEQYF. CDR3 nucleotide sequence: TGTGCCAGCAGTCTACAGGGGGGCGAGCAGTACTTC.

V gene TRBV5-6 combines with J gene TRBJ1-4; weak D call: TRBD1 (5 bases). Trimming removed 3 bases at V and 8 bases at J, with 23 bases between. Per germline, CDR1 SGHDT and CDR2 YYEEEE. The CDR3 sequence is 17 residues long. This CDR3 reads CASSSAGNGDSLEKLFF. The CDR3 nucleotides read TGTGCCAGCAGCTCCGCTGGTAACGGGGACTCTTTGGAAAAACTGTTTTTT.

The rearrangement joins TRBV27 to TRBJ1-4; 9 bases match TRBD1. This CDR3 contains 18 residues. CDR1 and CDR2 from the germline V gene are MNHEY and SMNVEV (reference sequence). V shed 3 bases, J shed 0 bases, and the junction held 8 bases outside the gene matches. As DNA, the CDR3 is TGTGCCAGCAGTTTCTCCGGGACAGGGTTAACAACTAATGAAAAACTGTTTTTT. Residues: CASSFSGTGLTTNEKLFF.

This chain links TRBV19 with TRBJ2-1; D is perhaps TRBD2 (7 bases). The germline V gene encodes CDR1 LNHDA and CDR2 SQIVND (reference sequence). This CDR3 has 19 amino acids. V shed 0 bases and J shed 3 bases, with 21 bases lying between them. As DNA, the CDR3 is TGTGCCAGTAGTATAGACGGGCCCAGTTTTAGGGGGGGCTACAATGAGCAGTTCTTC. Its translation: CASSIDGPSFRGGYNEQFF.

The chain is built from TRBV11-2 and TRBJ1-2; D call uncertain. Germline assignment: CDR1 SGHAT and CDR2 FQNNGV. Trimming cost V 4 bases and J 8 bases, with 11 bases left between them. CDR3 length: 12 residues. The CDR3 reads CASSSELTGYTF. The CDR3 nucleotides read TGTGCCAGCAGCTCCGAACTTACGGGCTACACCTTC.